Below are 21 T cell receptor beta chains sequenced from a single sample in a study of blood T cell repertoires in COVID-19. Using immunoSEQ multiplex PCR, the repertoire was profiled, and TCRdb retains in-frame clones only, with some absent. The profile covers under 150,000 clones, with 80% to 85% appearing a single time and approximately 5% taken by the ten largest. Sequencing used PBMCs or T cells enriched from blood (not recorded which). All receptors derive from a man aged 35 to 55 with acute COVID-19.

This clone appeared once. V is TRBV11-2 and J is TRBJ1-5, with D perhaps matching TRBD1 (6 bases). CDR1 and CDR2 (germline): SGHAT, FQNNGV. The germline V and J ends were trimmed by 0 bases and 7 bases, with 13 bases remaining between them. The CDR3 consists of 15 residues. This chain's CDR3 is CASSLDHEGGQPQHF. The DNA of the CDR3 is TGTGCCAGCAGCTTAGATCATGAGGGGGGGCAGCCCCAGCATTTT.

The J gene is TRBJ1-5, the V gene TRBV19; weak D call: TRBD1 (6 bases). Germline V gene lookup returns CDR1 LNHDA and CDR2 SQIVND (reference sequence). Trimming pared 3 bases from V and 5 bases from J, leaving 8 bases between. The length of the CDR3 is 13 residues. The CDR3 sequence is CASSMDRYQPQHF. CDR3 DNA sequence: TGTGCCAGTAGTATGGACAGATATCAGCCCCAGCATTTT. The full variable domain, its missing parts supplied by reference TRBV19 and TRBJ1-5, is DGGITQSPKYLFRKEGQNVTLSCEQNLNHDAMYWYRQDPGQGLRLIYYSQIVNDFQKGDIAEGYSVSREKKESFPLTVTSAQKNPTAFYLCASSMDRYQPQHFGDGTRLSIL.

The chain carries TRBV5-4 and TRBJ1-1; D remains unclear. The germline V gene encodes CDR1 SGHNT and CDR2 YYREEE (reference sequence). V shed 2 bases and J shed 9 bases, with 8 bases lying between them. The CDR3 sequence is 11 residues long. The CDR3 DNA reads as TGTGCCAGCAGCTTTCGCGCCCAAGCTTTCTTT. Translated, it gives CASSFRAQAFF.

The chain carries TRBV7-2 and TRBJ1-1; D may be TRBD1 (5 bases). Germline lookup yields CDR1 SGHTA and CDR2 FQGNSA. V lost 2 bases to trimming and J lost 0 bases, with 7 bases between them. The length of the CDR3 is 14 residues. CDR3 sequence: CASSLQGLNTEAFF. The CDR3, as DNA: TGTGCCAGCAGCTTACAGGGCCTGAACACTGAAGCTTTCTTT.

The CDR3 here is CAWSGWLELAGVNPYNEQFF. CDR3 sequence (DNA): TGTGCCTGGAGTGGATGGTTAGAACTAGCGGGAGTGAACCCCTACAATGAGCAGTTCTTC. The genes are TRBV30 and TRBJ2-1; 11 bases agree with TRBD2. Germline CDR1 GTSNPN, CDR2 SVGIG (reference sequence). Losses at the gene ends were 1 base for V and 2 bases for J; bases not matched to a gene: 16. The CDR3 contains 20 residues.

The chain is built from TRBV28 and TRBJ1-1; the D is unclear. V gave up 1 base and J gave up 5 bases, with 5 bases separating them. Germline V CDR1 and CDR2: MDHEN, SYDVKM. The CDR3 totals 12 residues. CDR3 DNA sequence: TGTGCCAGCAGTTTATTCCCGACTGAAGCTTTCTTT. Translating gives CASSLFPTEAFF.

V is TRBV4-2 and J is TRBJ1-4; D remains unclear. The germline V gene encodes CDR1 LGHNA and CDR2 YNFKEQ. The CDR3 totals 14 residues. The V and J ends lost 0 bases and 7 bases respectively, with 9 bases between them. The CDR3 coding sequence is TGTGCCAGCAGCCAAGAGGCGGTGGGTGAAAAACTGTTTTTT. Its protein product is CASSQEAVGEKLFF.

CDR3 loop: CASSQDRVAGQPQHF. The CDR3 bases are TGCGCCAGCAGCCAAGACAGGGTCGCCGGTCAGCCCCAGCATTTT. This chain uses TRBV4-3 with TRBJ1-5, with D maybe TRBD1 (5 bases). CDR1 is LGHNA, CDR2 YSLEER, per germline. This CDR3 region has 15 residues. V lost 0 bases, J lost 6 bases, and 12 bases lay in between.

This rearrangement joins TRBV5-1 to TRBJ2-4; D might be TRBD2 (7 bases). V dropped 4 bases and J dropped 0 bases, with 17 bases sitting between them. Germline V gives CDR1 SGHRS, CDR2 YFSETQ. The CDR3 is 17 amino acids. The CDR3 is CASSPGGRSTAKNIQYF. For the CDR3, the DNA is TGCGCCAGCAGCCCGGGGGGCCGGTCGACAGCCAAAAACATTCAGTACTTC.

This rearrangement joins TRBV5-4 to TRBJ2-5; the match to TRBD1 covers 7 bases. The germline V gene encodes CDR1 SGHNT and CDR2 YYREEE (reference sequence). The CDR3 is 15 amino acids. J lost 1 base, V lost 3 bases, and 6 bases had no gene match. The chain's CDR3 is CASSSKTGPQETQYF. As DNA, the CDR3 is TGTGCCAGCAGCTCCAAGACAGGGCCCCAAGAGACCCAGTACTTC. Full variable domain (remainder filled in from reference TRBV5-4 and TRBJ2-5): ETGVTQSPTHLIKTRGQQVTLRCSSQSGHNTVSWYQQALGQGPQFIFQYYREEENGRGNFPPRFSGLQFPNYSSELNVNALELDDSALYLCASSSKTGPQETQYFGPGTRLLVL.

The count of this clone is one. The chain recombines TRBV19 with TRBJ2-1; a weak D match, TRBD2 (6 bases). V lost 3 bases, J lost 12 bases, and 21 bases lay in between. Germline values: CDR1 LNHDA, CDR2 SQIVND (reference sequence). The CDR3 spans 15 residues. CDR3 sequence reads: CASSMPRGITRRQFF. CDR3 coding DNA: TGTGCCAGTAGTATGCCCCGCGGGATCACCCGAAGGCAGTTCTTC. The complete variable domain, with remaining parts taken from reference TRBV19 and TRBJ2-1, reads DGGITQSPKYLFRKEGQNVTLSCEQNLNHDAMYWYRQDPGQGLRLIYYSQIVNDFQKGDIAEGYSVSREKKESFPLTVTSAQKNPTAFYLCASSMPRGITRRQFFGPGTRLTVL.

This clone was counted a single time. CDR3 in amino acids: CASSLHYRDRNSPLHF. CDR3 in DNA: TGTGCCAGCAGCTTACACTACCGGGACAGAAATTCACCCCTCCACTTT. The chain recombines TRBV7-2 with TRBJ1-6; 7 nucleotides match TRBD1. This CDR3 region has 16 residues. Trimming cost V 2 bases and J 7 bases; bases outside gene matches: 8. Per the germline V gene, CDR1 is SGHTA and CDR2 is FQGNSA.

CDR3 protein: CASSMFGGLTATNEKLFF. The CDR3 DNA follows: TGTGCCAGTAGTATGTTCGGCGGCCTCACCGCAACTAATGAAAAACTGTTTTTT. The chain links TRBV19 to TRBJ1-4; D is undetermined. V lost 3 bases to trimming and J lost 0 bases, with 17 bases between them. CDR3 length: 18 residues. In germline, CDR1 is LNHDA, CDR2 SQIVND (reference sequence).

The CDR3 nucleotides are TGTGCCAGCACCGTACGGTGGAACACTGAAGCTTTCTTT. It yields the protein CASTVRWNTEAFF. This chain connects TRBV28 to TRBJ1-1; D uncertain. This CDR3 comprises 13 residues. Germline V gives CDR1 MDHEN, CDR2 SYDVKM. V lost 7 bases to trimming and J lost 1 base, with 10 bases between them.

This chain uses TRBV3-1 (or the pseudogene TRBV3-2) with TRBJ1-5, with unresolved D. V lost 4 bases and J 4 bases, leaving 8 bases between the germline ends. Germline lookup yields CDR1 LGHDT and CDR2 YNNKEL (reference sequence). This CDR3 comprises 13 residues. CDR3 in DNA: TGTGCCAGCAGCCCCTTCCAGAATCAGCCCCAGCATTTT. Its translation is CASSPFQNQPQHF.

This sequence joins TRBV28 and TRBJ2-2; 12 bases align to TRBD1. Looked up from germline, CDR1 is MDHEN and CDR2 is SYDVKM. V shed 4 bases, J shed 4 bases, and the junction held 4 bases outside the gene matches. The CDR3 has 16 residues. CDR3 loop: CASSSGQGAPTGELFF. As DNA, the CDR3 is TGTGCCAGCAGTTCGGGACAGGGGGCTCCCACCGGGGAGCTGTTTTTT.

The chain uses TRBV20-1 and TRBJ2-7, with D perhaps matching TRBD2 (5 bases). The CDR3 sequence is 11 residues long. V was cut by 2 bases and J by 3 bases, with 5 bases left in between. Germline loops: CDR1 DFQATT, CDR2 SNEGSKA (reference sequence). CDR3 nucleotides: TGCAGTGCTAGACGGGACTACGAGCAGTACTTC. It specifies CSARRDYEQYF.

This clone showed up just once. The gene calls are TRBV19 and TRBJ1-5; D not certain. The CDR3 loop spans 12 amino acids. V lost 5 bases, J lost 4 bases, and 6 bases lay in between. CDR1 is LNHDA, CDR2 SQIVND, per germline (reference sequence). CDR3 protein: CASSYINQPQHF. CDR3 sequence (DNA): TGTGCCAGTAGTTACATTAATCAGCCCCAGCATTTT.

The chain carries TRBV11-3 and TRBJ1-3; the D is unclear. Germline V gene sequence: CDR1 SGHNT, CDR2 YENEEA. The CDR3 spans 15 residues. Trimming removed 5 bases at V and 4 bases at J, with 15 bases between. The CDR3: CASSLPEQRGNTIYF. The CDR3 DNA reads TGTGCCAGCAGCCTCCCGGAACAGCGGGGAAACACCATATATTTT.

V gene TRBV6-5 combines with J gene TRBJ2-7, with D maybe TRBD1 (6 bases). Trimming cost V 6 bases and J 3 bases, with 12 bases left between them. The CDR3 is 13 amino acids. In germline, CDR1 is MNHEY, CDR2 SVGAGI. This chain's CDR3 is CASSRTEHYEQYF. For the CDR3, the DNA is TGTGCCAGCAGCCGGACAGAGCACTACGAGCAGTACTTC.

V is TRBV28 and J is TRBJ2-7, with TRBD1 matching over 10 bases. Trimming at V came to 4 bases and at J to 4 bases, leaving 10 bases not matched to a gene. This CDR3 comprises 16 residues. Germline V lookup: CDR1 MDHEN, CDR2 SYDVKM. The CDR3 DNA sequence: TGTGCCAGCAGTTCAAGGGACAGGGGTAATGTGTACGAGCAGTACTTC. Its translation is CASSSRDRGNVYEQYF.